This passage covers 32 T cell receptor beta chains from one sample sequenced in a study of blood T cell repertoires in COVID-19. Libraries were prepared by immunoSEQ multiplex PCR; TCRdb keeps only in-frame clonotypes and omits some of them. There are approximately 400,000 clones in the sample; around 87% occur only once, and 1.3% lies in the top ten. What was sequenced was PBMCs or T cells enriched from blood (not recorded which). All receptors come from a man aged 30 to 39 who had recovered from COVID-19.

This chain uses TRBV6-2 or TRBV6-3 with TRBJ1-2; D gene ambiguous. CDR3 size: 15 residues. Deletions cut 5 bases from V and 5 bases from J, with 18 bases between. Looked up from germline, CDR1 is MNHEY and CDR2 is SVGEGT. The CDR3 DNA sequence: TGTGCCAGCAGTACTTGGAGGGTGACAAATTATGGCTACACCTTC. As protein: CASSTWRVTNYGYTF.

The chain carries TRBV19 and TRBJ2-1; 10 nucleotides agree with TRBD1. Germline lookup yields CDR1 LNHDA and CDR2 SQIVND (reference sequence). The CDR3 sequence is 15 residues long. V shed 6 bases and J 15 bases; nucleotides not matched to a gene: 17. The CDR3 DNA is TGTGCCAGTAGACCCCAGGGGACAGGGGCTAAGGCGACGTTCTTC. Protein: CASRPQGTGAKATFF.

V and J are TRBV7-2 and TRBJ2-2; the match to TRBD1 covers 7 bases. The CDR3 consists of 15 residues. From germline, CDR1 is SGHTA and CDR2 FQGNSA. V gave up 2 bases and J gave up 6 bases; unmatched junction bases: 6. CDR3 residues: CASSLIRGRAGELFF. The DNA of the CDR3 is TGTGCCAGCAGCTTAATTAGGGGGCGGGCCGGGGAGCTGTTTTTT.

V is TRBV5-1 and J is TRBJ1-2; 7 nucleotides match TRBD1. J was trimmed by 8 bases and V by 4 bases; bases with no gene match: 17. This CDR3 is 16 amino acids long. From germline, CDR1 is SGHRS and CDR2 YFSETQ. The CDR3 DNA reads as TGCGCCAGCAGCCGTCTTCTGGAGGGGGCCAAGGAGGGCTACACCTTC. It yields the protein CASSRLLEGAKEGYTF.

In the case of this clone: At the DNA level, this CDR3 is encoded by other sequences in the same sample as well. The chain uses TRBV25-1 and TRBJ1-2; TRBD1 aligns across 9 bases. The CDR3 has 16 amino acids. J was trimmed by 4 bases and V by 3 bases; bases with no gene match: 9. Germline V gives CDR1 MGHDK, CDR2 SYGVNS. Here the CDR3 reads CASSDPRGQGGYGYTF. DNA of the CDR3: TGTGCCAGCAGTGATCCAAGGGGACAGGGAGGCTATGGCTACACCTTC.

The chain joins TRBV28 to TRBJ1-5; D gene uncertain. V was shortened by 7 bases and J by 3 bases, with 10 bases between the two germline ends. This CDR3 region has 13 residues. Per the germline V gene, CDR1 is MDHEN and CDR2 is SYDVKM. The CDR3 DNA sequence: TGTGCCAGCAAAACAGAGAACAATCAGCCCCAGCATTTT. Translating gives CASKTENNQPQHF.

The chain employs TRBV6-5 and TRBJ1-1; weak D call: TRBD1 (6 bases). This CDR3 spans 12 amino acids. The V gene's germline CDR1 is MNHEY and CDR2 SVGAGI. Trimming left V 6 bases short and J 8 bases short, with 13 bases between. The CDR3: CASSPGTKEAFF. The CDR3 coding sequence is TGTGCCAGCAGCCCCGGGACAAAGGAAGCTTTCTTT.

The chain joins TRBV24-1 to TRBJ2-1; the match to TRBD1 covers 11 bases. J gave up 8 bases and V 4 bases, and 9 bases lay outside the gene matches. Per the germline V gene, CDR1 is KGHDR and CDR2 is SFDVKD. The CDR3 extends over 16 amino acids. The CDR3 sequence is CATSEPGQGVRDEQFF. The CDR3 bases are TGTGCCACCAGTGAGCCGGGACAGGGGGTTCGGGATGAGCAGTTCTTC.

The rearrangement uses TRBV29-1 and TRBJ1-2; D remains ambiguous. The CDR3 length is 10 residues. Trimming took off 6 bases at V and 6 bases at J, with 8 bases between the two ends. Germline V lookup: CDR1 SQVTM, CDR2 ANQGSEA. CDR3 protein: CSVLGNGYTF. The CDR3 region has the DNA TGCAGCGTCCTAGGAAATGGCTACACCTTC.

CDR3 nucleotides: TGTGCCAGCAGCTCCCCCGGGACAGGAGGAGAAAAACTGTTTTTT. Its protein is CASSSPGTGGEKLFF. This rearrangement joins TRBV7-2 to TRBJ1-4; 8 nucleotides match TRBD1. J gave up 8 bases and V 4 bases, and 9 bases lay outside the gene matches. Germline V gene lookup returns CDR1 SGHTA and CDR2 FQGNSA. The CDR3 contains 15 residues.

The chain uses TRBV27 and TRBJ2-7; TRBD2 matches at 8 bases. This CDR3 is built from 15 residues. The germline gives CDR1 MNHEY, CDR2 SMNVEV (reference sequence). V lost 4 bases to trimming and J lost 0 bases; unmatched junction nucleotides: 5. This chain's CDR3 is CASSSSGLSSYEQYF. The CDR3 coding sequence is TGTGCCAGCAGTTCTAGCGGGTTGAGCTCCTACGAGCAGTACTTC.

The chain couples TRBV6-2 or TRBV6-3 to TRBJ2-5, with D possibly matching TRBD1 (6 bases). This CDR3 contains 14 residues. Germline CDR1 and CDR2: MNHEY and SVGEGT. Trimming took 2 bases from V and 5 from J, leaving 12 bases between them. DNA for the CDR3: TGTGCCAGCAGTTACGGCAGGGGCGGTGAGACCCAGTACTTC. This gives the protein CASSYGRGGETQYF.

This sequence joins TRBV18 and TRBJ2-2; D is undetermined. From germline, CDR1 is KGHSH and CDR2 LQKENI. The germline V and J ends were trimmed by 3 bases and 7 bases, with 12 bases remaining between them. The CDR3 extends over 14 amino acids. As DNA, the CDR3 is TGTGCCAGCTCACCTCGACAAGACAACGGGGAGCTGTTTTTT. This sequence encodes CASSPRQDNGELFF.

J is TRBJ2-3 and V is TRBV29-1, with D maybe TRBD1 (6 bases). V was pared by 3 bases and J by 2 bases, with 21 bases between. This CDR3 comprises 17 residues. The germline CDR1 and CDR2 sequences are SQVTM and ANQGSEA. The CDR3 DNA reads TGCAGCGTTGACGCAGGGGTCGCGAGTGGGACCACAGATACGCAGTATTTT. Translated: CSVDAGVASGTTDTQYF.

The CDR3 DNA reads as TGCAGCGTTATGGCGGCTAGCTCCTACGAGCAGTACTTC. It encodes CSVMAASSYEQYF. The chain uses TRBV29-1 and TRBJ2-7; D remains ambiguous. Per the germline V gene, CDR1 is SQVTM and CDR2 is ANQGSEA. Trimming took 5 bases from V and 0 from J, leaving 11 bases between them. This CDR3 is 13 amino acids long.

This rearrangement joins TRBV18 to TRBJ1-6; TRBD1 matches 7 bases. The CDR3 is 18 residues long. Germline trimming cut 2 bases from V and 0 bases from J; bases unmatched to any gene: 7. Germline lookup yields CDR1 KGHSH and CDR2 LQKENI. In DNA, the CDR3 is TGTGCCAGCTCACCAGTCTACAGGGGAAGCTCCTATAATTCACCCCTCCACTTT. Translation: CASSPVYRGSSYNSPLHF.

This clone was detected a few times. V usage is TRBV9 and J usage is TRBJ1-6; possibly TRBD1 for D (5 bases). Per germline, CDR1 SGDLS and CDR2 YYNGEE. V lost 0 bases and J lost 10, with 14 bases in between. The CDR3 runs to 15 residues. Here the CDR3 reads CASSVALGGESPLHF. The CDR3, as DNA: TGTGCCAGCAGCGTAGCTCTCGGGGGGGAGTCACCCCTCCACTTT.

The chain combines TRBV6-5 with TRBJ1-2; 9 positions agree with TRBD1. The CDR3 runs to 15 residues. CDR1 and CDR2 from the germline V gene are MNHEY and SVGAGI. The ends lost 2 bases at V and 5 bases at J; junction bases unmatched: 6. For the CDR3, the DNA is TGTGCCAGCAGTTACACCGCTGGGACAGGGTATGGCTACACCTTC. It is translated as CASSYTAGTGYGYTF.

V gene TRBV19 combines with J gene TRBJ2-1, with D possibly matching TRBD2 (6 bases). The V gene lost 5 bases and the J gene lost 5 bases, with 13 bases spanning the gap. The CDR3 spans 14 residues. Germline V gives CDR1 LNHDA, CDR2 SQIVND (reference sequence). CDR3 sequence reads: CASSLTSIHNEQFF. The CDR3 coding sequence is TGTGCCAGTAGTCTGACTAGTATCCACAATGAGCAGTTCTTC.

The chain links TRBV7-8 to TRBJ2-1; the match to TRBD2 covers 8 bases. V lost 1 base and J lost 6; bases outside the gene matches: 14. Germline V lookup: CDR1 SGHVS, CDR2 FQNEAQ. The CDR3 has 18 residues. CDR3 sequence reads: CASSLDPAGGFTVNEQFF. The CDR3 bases are TGTGCCAGCAGCTTAGATCCCGCGGGGGGTTTCACGGTCAATGAGCAGTTCTTC. The full variable domain, completed using reference TRBV7-8 and TRBJ2-1, is GAGVSQSPRYKVAKRGQDVALRCDPISGHVSLFWYQQALGQGPEFLTYFQNEAQLDKSGLPSDRFFAERPEGSVSTLKIQRTQQEDSAVYLCASSLDPAGGFTVNEQFFGPGTRLTVL.

The chain has TRBV7-8 and TRBJ1-6; a weak D match, TRBD1 (6 bases). CDR1 and CDR2 from the germline V gene are SGHVS and FQNEAQ. The CDR3 contains 16 residues. V was shortened by 0 bases and J by 7 bases, with 13 bases between the two germline ends. CDR3 bases: TGTGCCAGCAGCTTAGCATCGGGGGGCTACAATTCACCCCTCCACTTT. Translated: CASSLASGGYNSPLHF.

This clone was found once. This rearrangement joins TRBV6-5 to TRBJ1-1; no firm D call. V dropped 6 bases and J dropped 1 base, with 15 bases sitting between them. The CDR3 is made up of 15 amino acids. Germline loops: CDR1 MNHEY, CDR2 SVGAGI. The CDR3 is CASRAYPETNTEAFF. The CDR3 bases are TGTGCCAGCAGGGCGTACCCGGAGACGAACACTGAAGCTTTCTTT.

The chain has TRBV12-3 or TRBV12-4 and TRBJ1-1; no clear D gene. The CDR3 has 13 residues. Trimming took 3 bases from V and 1 from J, leaving 6 bases between them. As DNA, the CDR3 is TGTGCCAGCAGTTTGGGCACGAACACTGAAGCTTTCTTT. Translating gives CASSLGTNTEAFF.

CDR3 protein: CSVEGTEAFF. DNA for the CDR3: TGCAGCGTGGAGGGCACTGAAGCTTTCTTT. The chain links TRBV29-1 to TRBJ1-1, with unresolved D. V was cut by 6 bases and J by 4 bases, with 6 bases left in between. This CDR3 is 10 amino acids long. The V gene's germline CDR1 is SQVTM and CDR2 ANQGSEA.

The rearrangement joins TRBV6-4 to TRBJ2-1; 8 bases are shared with TRBD2. The CDR3 has 15 residues. Germline V gives CDR1 MRHNA, CDR2 SNTAGT. The trim removed 5 bases at V and 8 bases at J, leaving 11 bases unmatched. CDR3 sequence (DNA): TGTGCCAGCAGTCTTAATAGCGGGGCGGTGGATGAGCAGTTCTTC. It specifies CASSLNSGAVDEQFF.

This clone turned up a few times. The chain joins TRBV11-2 to TRBJ1-3; D might be TRBD1 (6 bases). The germline V and J ends were trimmed by 4 bases and 0 bases, with 10 bases remaining between them. CDR3 length: 15 residues. Germline-derived CDR1 and CDR2 are SGHAT and FQNNGV. The CDR3 loop is CASSSRQDSGNTIYF. The CDR3 DNA reads TGTGCCAGCAGCTCTCGACAGGACTCTGGAAACACCATATATTTT.

This clone was seen only once. CDR3 sequence: CASSAVSGGIGETQYF. CDR3 bases: TGTGCCAGCAGTGCGGTTAGCGGGGGGATAGGAGAGACCCAGTACTTC. The J gene is TRBJ2-5, the V gene TRBV2, with 10 bases lining up with TRBD2. The CDR3 spans 16 residues. V lost 4 bases and J lost 4; bases outside the gene matches: 9. Germline CDR1 is SNHLY and CDR2 is FYNNEI.

DNA of the CDR3: TGTGCCATCAGCCAGGGCGGCGAGGAAAAACTGTTTTTT. Residues: CAISQGGEEKLFF. This chain joins TRBV10-3 and TRBJ1-4; a weak D match, TRBD1 (5 bases). CDR3 length equals 13 residues. Per germline, CDR1 ENHRY and CDR2 SYGVKD. V shed 6 bases and J shed 8 bases, with 13 bases lying between them.

V and J are TRBV5-1 and TRBJ1-1; D is possibly TRBD1 (5 bases). V lost 4 bases and J lost 0, with 13 bases in between. The CDR3 consists of 15 residues. Germline V CDR1 and CDR2: SGHRS, YFSETQ. The CDR3 DNA sequence: TGCGCCAGCAGCGGGGGGTCAGGGCTGAACACTGAAGCTTTCTTT. This gives the protein CASSGGSGLNTEAFF.

The CDR3 sequence is CSVSDRDSYEQYF. CDR3 bases: TGCAGCGTGTCCGACCGGGACAGCTACGAGCAGTACTTC. The chain carries TRBV29-1 and TRBJ2-7; TRBD1 matches at 7 bases. CDR3 size: 13 residues. Germline values: CDR1 SQVTM, CDR2 ANQGSEA. With V trimmed by 6 bases and J by 3 bases, 8 bases remained unmatched.

V gene TRBV9 combines with J gene TRBJ2-7, with 9 bases identical to TRBD2. From germline, CDR1 is SGDLS and CDR2 YYNGEE. Unmatched junction bases numbered 7, after V lost 2 bases and J lost 4 bases. The CDR3 covers 15 residues. Here the CDR3 reads CASSVQRGANYEQYF. CDR3 DNA: TGTGCCAGCAGCGTTCAGCGGGGGGCGAATTACGAGCAGTACTTC. Looking up the rest from reference TRBV9 and TRBJ2-7 gives the full variable domain: DSGVTQTPKHLITATGQRVTLRCSPRSGDLSVYWYQQSLDQGLQFLIQYYNGEERAKGNILERFSAQQFPDLHSELNLSSLELGDSALYFCASSVQRGANYEQYFGPGTRLTVT.

V and J are TRBV6-1 and TRBJ1-1; D unclear. V was cut by 2 bases and J by 3 bases, with 13 bases left in between. Per the germline V gene, CDR1 is MNHNS and CDR2 is SASEGT. The CDR3 extends over 15 amino acids. Written as DNA, the CDR3 is TGTGCCAGCAGTGAATGGGGTTACGGGGACACTGAAGCTTTCTTT. Translated: CASSEWGYGDTEAFF.